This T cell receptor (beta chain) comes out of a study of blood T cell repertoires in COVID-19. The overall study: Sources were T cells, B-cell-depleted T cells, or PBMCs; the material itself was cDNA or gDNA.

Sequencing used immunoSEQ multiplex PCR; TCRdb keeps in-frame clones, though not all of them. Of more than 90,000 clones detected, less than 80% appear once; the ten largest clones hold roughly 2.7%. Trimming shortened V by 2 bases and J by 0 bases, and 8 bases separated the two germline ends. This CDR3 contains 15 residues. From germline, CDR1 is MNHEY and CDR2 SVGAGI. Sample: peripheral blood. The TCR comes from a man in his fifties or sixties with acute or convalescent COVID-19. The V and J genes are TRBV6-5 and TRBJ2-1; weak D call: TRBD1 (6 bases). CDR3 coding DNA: TGTGCCAGCAGTTACGGGACAAGCTCCTACAATGAGCAGTTCTTC. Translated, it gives CASSYGTSSYNEQFF.